Sequencing of this T cell receptor beta chain was carried out in a study of blood T cell repertoires in COVID-19. Study as a whole: There were acute and convalescent COVID-19 samples, and they came from the United States, Italy and Spain. PBMCs, B-cell-depleted T cells, or T cells were the source of the cDNA or gDNA that made up the material.

Per the original data handling: Reference gene primer amplification yielded estimated nucleated cell counts. Data came from immunoSEQ multiplex PCR; TCRdb stores just in-frame clones and leaves some out. For V, J and clone size, that table is used; D and trimming come from the DNA. This sample carries about 120,000 clones, around 86% of them seen once, and the ten largest clones take 25% to 35%. Trimming shortened V by 3 bases and J by 2 bases, and 19 bases separated the two germline ends. The CDR3 is made up of 17 amino acids. Germline-derived CDR1 and CDR2 are SEHNR and FQNEAQ (reference sequence).

Sequencing was carried out using peripheral blood. This TCR was sampled from a woman in her 70s with acute or convalescent COVID-19. The V gene is TRBV7-9, the J gene TRBJ1-1; D might be TRBD1 (5 bases). The CDR3 bases are TGTGCCAGCAGCTTTTTGGGGAAGGGGCGTAGAAACACTGAAGCTTTCTTT. This codes for CASSFLGKGRRNTEAFF.